This T cell receptor beta chain is from a study of response to subunit inactivated influenza vaccine (dated by TCRdb to 2017 to 2018). With respect to the entire study: Deep quantitative T cell receptor repertoire profiling was used in the study to track responses to a trivalent subunit inactivated influenza vaccine.

The germline V gene gives CDR1 as SQVTM and CDR2 as ANQGSEA. From the cysteine up to the phenylalanine, the CDR3 has a length of 11 residues. Only the CDR3 DNA stays, 33 bases, in frame from base 1. V is cut by 5 bases and J by 4 bases, and the space between the germline ends is 9 bases. Libraries were built with RT-PCR. TCRdb records Illumina HiSeq 2500 as the sequencer. TCRdb's own reprocessing of the public reads used fastp at Q25 and MiXCR and kept productive beta chains. CDR3 protein duplicates are merged, each entry listing the most common genes and DNA. For this sample the table gives about 300,000 distinct CDR3 sequences, of which 20% to 25% were detected only once. In total, the top ten clones hold about a tenth of the sample. The study at large found these results: According to the authors, only a limited number of new T cells may be recruited by each seasonal influenza vaccination.

Remarks on this clonotype: Its binding antigen is unknown. Base qualities were left out, and no much larger clone turns up one base away.

The source was PBMCs from blood, collected less than 22 months after vaccination. The sequence is built from TRBV29-1 and TRBJ2-7; the D gene assignment is ambiguous. This clonotype was obtained from a man aged 50 to 69 who received an inactivated influenza vaccine. Donor details come from another sample of the same person, matched by shared clones. The nucleotide sequence reads as follows: TGCAGCGTTACGCTGTCGTACGAGCAGTACTTC. Its protein reads: CSVTLSYEQYF.